This T cell receptor beta chain was obtained from a study of CXCR3-negative and CXCR3-positive naive CD8 T cells. Each TRB cDNA library was prepared by 5' RACE (with UMI labels). TCRdb reprocessed the 5' RACE reads, keeping one entry per CDR3 protein, no DNA. The sample's table shows approximately 62,000 distinct CDR3 sequences. Study-wide points: Cryopreserved cells partially lost CXCR3 expression, and fresh PBMCs were used in most assays.

Turning to this clonotype: Its target is unknown.

The CDR3 runs 16 residues. Germline lookup yields CDR1 DFQATT and CDR2 SNEGSKA (reference sequence). This receptor was obtained from a human donor in good health. Some clones in this sample may be carry-over from other donors' samples. The specimen was naive CXCR3- CD8+ T cells from blood. Sample subset: CD45RO-CCR7+CD27+CD95- naive CD8+ T cells lacking CXCR3 (TNR3-). The rearrangement joins TRBV20-1 to TRBJ2-2; TCRdb designates TRBD1, a call that cannot be tested without DNA. This chain's CDR3 is CSARDFEGQGSGELFF.